Sequencing of this T cell receptor beta chain was carried out in a study of PD-1 and CTLA-4 blockade in melanoma. Data came from immunoSEQ multiplex PCR; TCRdb stores just in-frame clones and leaves some out. The table includes almost 30,000 clones, about 89% detected once. This CDR3 spans 13 amino acids. V lost 2 bases and J 2 bases, leaving 6 bases between the germline ends. CDR1 MNHNS and CDR2 SASEGT come from the germline V gene. The clonotype originates from a human donor with melanoma. The V and J genes are TRBV6-1 and TRBJ1-2; D is unclear. The sequencing here drew on CD8+ T cells from peripheral blood, taken before anti-PD-1 treatment. The CDR3 region has the DNA TGTGCCAGCAGTGAAAGAGGGAACTATGGCTACACCTTC. It encodes CASSERGNYGYTF.